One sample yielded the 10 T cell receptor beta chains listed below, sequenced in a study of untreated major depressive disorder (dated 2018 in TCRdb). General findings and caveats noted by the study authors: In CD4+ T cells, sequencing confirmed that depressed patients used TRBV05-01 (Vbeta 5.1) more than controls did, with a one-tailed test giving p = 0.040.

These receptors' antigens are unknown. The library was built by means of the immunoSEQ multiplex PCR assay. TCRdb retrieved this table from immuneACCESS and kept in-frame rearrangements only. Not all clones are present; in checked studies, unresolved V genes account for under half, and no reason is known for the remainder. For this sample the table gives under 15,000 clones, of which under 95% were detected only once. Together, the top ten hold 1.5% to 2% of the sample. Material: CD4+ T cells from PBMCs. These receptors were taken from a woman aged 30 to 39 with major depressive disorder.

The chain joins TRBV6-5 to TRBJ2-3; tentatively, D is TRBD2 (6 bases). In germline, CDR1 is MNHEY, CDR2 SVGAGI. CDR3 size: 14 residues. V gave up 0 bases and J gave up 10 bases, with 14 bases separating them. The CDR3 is CASSYSRMASAQYF. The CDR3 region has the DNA TGTGCCAGCAGTTACTCGCGTATGGCTAGCGCGCAGTATTTT.

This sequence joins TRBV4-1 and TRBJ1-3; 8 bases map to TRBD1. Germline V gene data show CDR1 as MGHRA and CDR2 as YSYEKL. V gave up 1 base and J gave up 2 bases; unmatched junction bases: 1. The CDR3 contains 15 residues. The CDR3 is CASSQARGPGNTIYF. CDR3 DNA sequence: TGCGCCAGCAGCCAAGCCAGGGGGCCTGGAAACACCATATATTTT.

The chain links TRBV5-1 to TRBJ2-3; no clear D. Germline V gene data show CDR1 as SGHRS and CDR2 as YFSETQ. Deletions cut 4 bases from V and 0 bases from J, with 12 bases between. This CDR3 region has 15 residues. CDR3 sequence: CASSPLRLSTDTQYF. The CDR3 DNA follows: TGCGCCAGCAGCCCCTTGCGCTTAAGCACAGATACGCAGTATTTT.

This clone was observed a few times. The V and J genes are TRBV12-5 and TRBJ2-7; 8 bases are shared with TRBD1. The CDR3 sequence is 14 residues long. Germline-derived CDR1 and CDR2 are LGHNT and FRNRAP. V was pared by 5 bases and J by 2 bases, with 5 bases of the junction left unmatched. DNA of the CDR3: TGTGCTAGTGGTCACAGGACAGGGCCCTACGAGCAGTACTTC. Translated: CASGHRTGPYEQYF. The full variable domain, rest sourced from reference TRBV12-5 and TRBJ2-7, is DARVTQTPRHKVTEMGQEVTMRCQPILGHNTVFWYRQTMMQGLELLAYFRNRAPLDDSGMPKDRFSAEMPDATLATLKIQPSEPRDSAVYFCASGHRTGPYEQYFGPGTRLTVT.

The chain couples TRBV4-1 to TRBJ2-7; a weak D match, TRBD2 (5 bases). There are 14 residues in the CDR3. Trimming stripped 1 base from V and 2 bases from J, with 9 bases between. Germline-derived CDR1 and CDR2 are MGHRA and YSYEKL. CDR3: CASSQGGGTYEQYF. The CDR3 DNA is TGCGCCAGCAGCCAAGGAGGAGGAACCTACGAGCAGTACTTC.

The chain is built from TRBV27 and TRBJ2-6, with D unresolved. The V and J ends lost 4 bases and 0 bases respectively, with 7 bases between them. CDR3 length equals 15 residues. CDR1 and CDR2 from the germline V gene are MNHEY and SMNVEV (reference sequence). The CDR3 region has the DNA TGTGCCAGCAGTTCCGGCGTCTCTGGGGCCAACGTCCTGACTTTC. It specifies CASSSGVSGANVLTF.

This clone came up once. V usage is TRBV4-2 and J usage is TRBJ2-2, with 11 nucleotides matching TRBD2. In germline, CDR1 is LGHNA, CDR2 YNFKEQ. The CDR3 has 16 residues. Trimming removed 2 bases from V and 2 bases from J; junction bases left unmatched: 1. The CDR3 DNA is TGTGCCAGCAGCCAAACTAGCGGGAGAAACACCGGGGAGCTGTTTTTT. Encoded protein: CASSQTSGRNTGELFF.

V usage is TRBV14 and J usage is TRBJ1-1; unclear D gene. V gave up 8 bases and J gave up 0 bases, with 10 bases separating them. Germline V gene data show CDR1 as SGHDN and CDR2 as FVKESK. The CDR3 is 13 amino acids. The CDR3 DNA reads TGTGCCAGCGCGAGGTACATGAACACTGAAGCTTTCTTT. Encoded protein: CASARYMNTEAFF. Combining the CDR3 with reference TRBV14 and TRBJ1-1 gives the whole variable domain EAGVTQFPSHSVIEKGQTVTLRCDPISGHDNLYWYRRVMGKEIKFLLHFVKESKQDESGMPNNRFLAERTGGTYSTLKVQPAELEDSGVYFCASARYMNTEAFFGQGTRLTVV.

In DNA form, the CDR3 reads TGCGCCAGCAGCTTTCTGAGATCAGGCAATGAGCAGTTCTTC. Amino acids: CASSFLRSGNEQFF. The chain is built from TRBV5-1 and TRBJ2-1; D is undetermined. V lost 2 bases to trimming and J lost 6 bases, with 12 bases between them. This CDR3 region has 14 residues. Per germline, CDR1 SGHRS and CDR2 YFSETQ. The full variable domain, in which reference TRBV5-1 and TRBJ2-1 provide the parts outside the CDR3, is KAGVTQTPRYLIKTRGQQVTLSCSPISGHRSVSWYQQTPGQGLQFLFEYFSETQRNKGNFPGRFSGRQFSNSRSEMNVSTLELGDSALYLCASSFLRSGNEQFFGPGTRLTVL.

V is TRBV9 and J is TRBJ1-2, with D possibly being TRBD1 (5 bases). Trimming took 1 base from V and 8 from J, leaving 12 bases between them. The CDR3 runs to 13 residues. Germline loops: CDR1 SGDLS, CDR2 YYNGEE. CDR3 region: CASSVQGSLGYTF. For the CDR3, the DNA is TGTGCCAGCAGCGTACAGGGATCCCTCGGCTACACCTTC.